These 14 T cell receptor beta chains originate from one sample sequenced in a study of T cells in localized non-small cell lung cancer. Using immunoSEQ multiplex PCR, the repertoire was profiled, and TCRdb retains in-frame clones only, with some absent. The table records tens of thousands of clones, approximately 91% of them present only once. The specimen comprised peripheral blood, sampled before any cancer treatment. These receptors were collected from a woman aged 40-70 years with stage I lung adenocarcinoma.

V is TRBV9 and J is TRBJ2-1, with a tentative D call TRBD1 (6 bases). This CDR3 spans 14 amino acids. V shed 0 bases and J shed 5 bases, with 9 bases lying between them. Per germline, CDR1 SGDLS and CDR2 YYNGEE. The CDR3 is CASSVGNRDNEQFF. DNA of the CDR3: TGTGCCAGCAGCGTAGGAAACAGGGACAATGAGCAGTTCTTC.

This chain uses TRBV9 with TRBJ1-2, with no clear D. The germline gives CDR1 SGDLS, CDR2 YYNGEE. CDR3 size: 14 residues. Deletions cut 0 bases from V and 2 bases from J, with 8 bases between. For the CDR3, the DNA is TGTGCCAGCAGCGTAGAAGGGCCGAACTATGGCTACACCTTC. It specifies CASSVEGPNYGYTF.

Details on this clone: One end of the junction varies from germline; a read error may be responsible. The CDR3 DNA sequence: TGTGCTAGCAGCTTAGTAGGGGGAATGGGAGAGACCCAGTACTTC. It translates to CASSLVGGMGETQYF. The V call is TRBV7-7, the J call TRBJ2-5; maybe TRBD1 (6 bases). CDR1 SSHAT and CDR2 FNYEAQ come from the germline V gene (reference sequence). CDR3 length: 15 residues.

The chain uses TRBV4-3 and TRBJ1-5; D is unclear. This CDR3 comprises 17 residues. Trimming left V 2 bases short and J 0 bases short, with 14 bases between. CDR1 is LGHNA, CDR2 YSLEER, per germline. Here the CDR3 reads CASSQNRAVYSNQPQHF. The CDR3 DNA reads as TGCGCCAGCAGCCAAAATAGGGCGGTGTATAGCAATCAGCCCCAGCATTTT.

The chain joins TRBV19 to TRBJ2-3; perhaps TRBD1 as D (6 bases). V lost 6 bases and J 4 bases, leaving 11 bases between the germline ends. CDR1 is LNHDA, CDR2 SQIVND, per germline (reference sequence). The CDR3 length is 13 residues. As DNA, the CDR3 is TGTGCCAGTAGCACAGGGTTTGCAGATACGCAGTATTTT. This encodes CASSTGFADTQYF.

The table lists this clone with a count of one. The CDR3 coding sequence is TGTGCCAGCAGCTCAATCGGGGGGCCCGGAGAGACCCAGTACTTC. This sequence encodes CASSSIGGPGETQYF. The gene calls are TRBV7-3 and TRBJ2-5, with TRBD2 as a possible D gene (7 bases). The CDR3 contains 15 residues. Germline V lookup: CDR1 SGHTA, CDR2 FQGTGA. The V and J ends lost 4 bases and 4 bases respectively, with 16 bases between them. Complete variable domain (other parts from reference TRBV7-3 and TRBJ2-5): GAGVSQTPSNKVTEKGKYVELRCDPISGHTALYWYRQSLGQGPEFLIYFQGTGAADDSGLPNDRFFAVRPEGSVSTLKIQRTERGDSAVYLCASSSIGGPGETQYFGPGTRLLVL.

This rearrangement joins TRBV18 to TRBJ2-7, with 10 bases matching TRBD2. With V trimmed by 6 bases and J by 0 bases, 5 bases remained unmatched. The germline gives CDR1 KGHSH, CDR2 LQKENI. This CDR3 region has 15 residues. CDR3 DNA sequence: TGTGCCAGCTCCGGACTAGCGGCAAACTCCTACGAGCAGTACTTC. Translation: CASSGLAANSYEQYF.

This clone was observed a single time. This rearrangement joins TRBV9 to TRBJ1-1; a weak D match, TRBD1 (6 bases). The V gene lost 3 bases and the J gene lost 0 bases, with 12 bases spanning the gap. The V gene's germline CDR1 is SGDLS and CDR2 YYNGEE. The CDR3 is 15 residues long. The CDR3 is CASSEGGRLNTEAFF. In DNA form, the CDR3 reads TGTGCCAGCAGCGAGGGGGGCCGGTTGAACACTGAAGCTTTCTTT.

V and J are TRBV19 and TRBJ2-5, with D maybe TRBD2 (5 bases). The germline V gene has CDR1 LNHDA and CDR2 SQIVND (reference sequence). Trimming shortened V by 6 bases and J by 0 bases, and 11 bases separated the two germline ends. CDR3 length: 14 amino acids. This CDR3 is CASSGETYQETQYF. DNA of the CDR3: TGTGCCAGTAGCGGGGAGACCTACCAAGAGACCCAGTACTTC.

V gene TRBV5-6 combines with J gene TRBJ1-1; maybe TRBD1 (6 bases). CDR1 and CDR2 (germline): SGHDT, YYEEEE. Trimming removed 1 base at V and 5 bases at J, with 15 bases between. The CDR3 is 15 amino acids. The CDR3 nucleotides read TGTGCCAGCAGCTTGAGGTCGGGGGCATGGACTGAAGCTTTCTTT. Translated: CASSLRSGAWTEAFF.

The chain links TRBV7-9 to TRBJ2-3, with D possibly TRBD1 on 5 matching bases. The CDR3 spans 14 residues. Germline V gene lookup returns CDR1 SEHNR and CDR2 FQNEAQ (reference sequence). The germline V and J ends were trimmed by 0 bases and 4 bases, with 8 bases remaining between them. The CDR3 bases are TGTGCCAGCAGCTTAGCTCAGGGTTCAGATACGCAGTATTTT. Protein sequence: CASSLAQGSDTQYF.

This chain connects TRBV10-3 to TRBJ1-2; the match to TRBD1 covers 11 bases. CDR3 size: 16 residues. Germline lookup yields CDR1 ENHRY and CDR2 SYGVKD. V trimming: 4 bases; J trimming: 4 bases; junction bases outside the gene matches: 8. In nucleotides, the CDR3 is TGTGCCATCAGTGTCGGACAGGGGGCGTCGGGCTATGGCTACACCTTC. Residues: CAISVGQGASGYGYTF.

This chain joins TRBV7-6 and TRBJ2-3; no clear D gene. CDR1 and CDR2 (germline): SGHVS, FNYEAQ. CDR3 length: 15 amino acids. Trimming pared 2 bases from V and 1 base from J, leaving 10 bases between. CDR3 coding DNA: TGTGCCAGCAGCTTAAGCACCTGGGGCACAGATACGCAGTATTTT. It translates to CASSLSTWGTDTQYF.

The CDR3, as DNA: TGTGCCAGCAGCCCAGAAGCGGGTACGATCTCTGGGGCCAACGTCCTGACTTTC. Its protein is CASSPEAGTISGANVLTF. The chain is built from TRBV7-8 and TRBJ2-6; D is possibly TRBD2 (6 bases). Per the germline V gene, CDR1 is SGHVS and CDR2 is FQNEAQ. The length of the CDR3 is 18 residues. The V gene lost 5 bases and the J gene lost 0 bases, with 17 bases spanning the gap.